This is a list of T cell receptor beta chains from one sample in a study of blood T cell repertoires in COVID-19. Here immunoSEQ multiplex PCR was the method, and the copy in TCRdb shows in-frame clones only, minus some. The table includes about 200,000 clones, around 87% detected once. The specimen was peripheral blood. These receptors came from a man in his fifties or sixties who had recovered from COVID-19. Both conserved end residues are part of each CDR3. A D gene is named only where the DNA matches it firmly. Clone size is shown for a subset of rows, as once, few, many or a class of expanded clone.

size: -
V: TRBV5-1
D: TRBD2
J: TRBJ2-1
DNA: TGCGCCAGCAGCCCGGGACTAGCGGGAGCGGATGAGCAGTTCTTC
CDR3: CASSPGLAGADEQFF

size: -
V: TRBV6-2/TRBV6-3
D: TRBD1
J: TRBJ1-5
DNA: TGTGCCAGCAGTTCCATAGGGACAGGATATCAGCCCCAGCATTTT
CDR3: CASSSIGTGYQPQHF

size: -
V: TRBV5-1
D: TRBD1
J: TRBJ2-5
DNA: TGCGCCAGCAGCCCCGGACAGGTCCAAGAGACCCAGTACTTC
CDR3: CASSPGQVQETQYF

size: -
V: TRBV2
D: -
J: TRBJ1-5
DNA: TGTGCCAGCAACTCACAGTTTGGCAATCAGCCCCAGCATTTT
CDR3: CASNSQFGNQPQHF

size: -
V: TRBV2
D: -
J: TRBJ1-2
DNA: TGTGCCAGCACTAGTCAGGGAGGAGGCTATGGCTACACCTTC
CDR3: CASTSQGGGYGYTF

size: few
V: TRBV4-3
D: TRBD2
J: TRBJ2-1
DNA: TGCGCCAGCAGCCAAGATCGGGGGGGGGTCTTGGAGTTCTTC
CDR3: CASSQDRGGVLEFF

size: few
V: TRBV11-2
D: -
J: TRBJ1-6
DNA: TGTGCCAGCAGCCCTGGGGGGGACTCATCACCCCTCCACTTT
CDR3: CASSPGGDSSPLHF

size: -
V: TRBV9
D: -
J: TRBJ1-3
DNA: TGTGCCAGCAGCGTAGCGGCAGGGTTGCGCTCTGGAAACACCATATATTTT
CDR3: CASSVAAGLRSGNTIYF

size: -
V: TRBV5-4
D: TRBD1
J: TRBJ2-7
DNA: TGTGCCAGCAGCTTGGGGACAGGGCGATACGAGCAGTACTTC
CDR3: CASSLGTGRYEQYF

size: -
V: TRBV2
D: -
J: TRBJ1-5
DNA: TGTGCCAGCACGGAGGCCAATTCTAATCAGCCCCAGCATTTT
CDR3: CASTEANSNQPQHF

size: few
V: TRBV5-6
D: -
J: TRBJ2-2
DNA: TGTGCCAGCAGCTGGAGCGGGCCAACCACCGGGGAGCTGTTTTTT
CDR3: CASSWSGPTTGELFF

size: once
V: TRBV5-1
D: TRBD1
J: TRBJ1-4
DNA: TGCGCCAGCAGCCCCTCGACAGGGAACGAAAAACTGTTTTTT
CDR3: CASSPSTGNEKLFF

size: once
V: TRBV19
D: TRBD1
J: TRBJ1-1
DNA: TGTGCCAGTAGACCTCGACAGGGGATGTCTGAAGCTTTCTTT
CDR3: CASRPRQGMSEAFF

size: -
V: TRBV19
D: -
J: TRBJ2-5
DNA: TGTGCCAGTAGTATGCGTACCTCGTACCAAGAGACCCAGTACTTC
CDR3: CASSMRTSYQETQYF

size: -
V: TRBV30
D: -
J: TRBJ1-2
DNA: TGTGCCTGGACTAACTGGGGGGGCAACTATGGCTACACCTTC
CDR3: CAWTNWGGNYGYTF

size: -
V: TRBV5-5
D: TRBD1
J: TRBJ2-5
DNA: TGTGCCAGCAGCTTGGCGCTGACAGGGGGTCAAGAGACCCAGTACTTC
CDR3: CASSLALTGGQETQYF

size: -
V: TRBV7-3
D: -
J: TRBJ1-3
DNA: TGTGCCAGCAGCCTAGACGAGGGAAACACCATATATTTT
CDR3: CASSLDEGNTIYF

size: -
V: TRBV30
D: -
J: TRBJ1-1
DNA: TGTGCCTGGAGTAACAAGAGGAAGGACACTGAAGCTTTCTTT
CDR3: CAWSNKRKDTEAFF

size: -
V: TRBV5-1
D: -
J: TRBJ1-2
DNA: TGCGCCAGCAGCTTTTTGGCGTCCTCGGGGTATGGCTACACCTTC
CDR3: CASSFLASSGYGYTF

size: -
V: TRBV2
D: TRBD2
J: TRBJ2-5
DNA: TGTGCCAGCTATGGACTAGCGGGAGCGGGAGAGACCCAGTACTTC
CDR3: CASYGLAGAGETQYF

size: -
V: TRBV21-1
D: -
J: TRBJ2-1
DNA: TGTGCCAGCAGCAAAGGTAGGGCTAGCGGGACGGGCAATGAGCAGTTCTTC
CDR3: CASSKGRASGTGNEQFF

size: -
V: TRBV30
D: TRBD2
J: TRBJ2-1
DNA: TGTGCCTGGAGTCCGGGACTAGCGGGAGTCGATGAGCAGTTCTTC
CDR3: CAWSPGLAGVDEQFF

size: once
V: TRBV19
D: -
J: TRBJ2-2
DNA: TGTGCCAGTAGTATCTCAGGGTCGGGCACCGGGGAGCTGTTTTTT
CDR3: CASSISGSGTGELFF

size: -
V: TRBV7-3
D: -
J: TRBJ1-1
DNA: TGTGCCAGCAGCTCGAGTGTGAGGAACACTGAAGCTTTCTTT
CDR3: CASSSSVRNTEAFF

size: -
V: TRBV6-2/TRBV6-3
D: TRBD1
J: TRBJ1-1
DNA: TGTGCCAGCAGTTACTTCGGACAGGAGAAGATGAACACTGAAGCTTTCTTT
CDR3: CASSYFGQEKMNTEAFF

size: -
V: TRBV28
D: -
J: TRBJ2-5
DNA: TGTGCCAGCAGTTTGGTCTTTGGGGGGCAAGAGACCCAGTACTTC
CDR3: CASSLVFGGQETQYF

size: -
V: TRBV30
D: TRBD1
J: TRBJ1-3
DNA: TGTGCCTGGATCGGGCGGACAGGGTGGGGAAACACCATATATTTT
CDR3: CAWIGRTGWGNTIYF

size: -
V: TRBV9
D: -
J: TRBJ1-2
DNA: TGTGCCAGCAGCGTAGGAGGCTATGGCTACACCTTC
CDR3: CASSVGGYGYTF

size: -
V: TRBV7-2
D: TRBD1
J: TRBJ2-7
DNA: TGTGCCAGCAGCTTAACGGACAGGGCGTCCGAGCAGTACTTC
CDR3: CASSLTDRASEQYF

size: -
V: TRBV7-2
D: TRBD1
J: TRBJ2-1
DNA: TGTGCCAGCAGCTTAGGGGACAGGGGCTCCTACAATGAGCAGTTCTTC
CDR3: CASSLGDRGSYNEQFF

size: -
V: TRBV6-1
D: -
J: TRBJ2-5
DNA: TGTGCCAGCAGTGAAGTAGGGGGGACCCAGTACTTC
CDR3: CASSEVGGTQYF

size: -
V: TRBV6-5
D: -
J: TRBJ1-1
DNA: TGTGCCAGCAGTTACTCGAAGGGGTTGGCGAACACTGAAGCTTTCTTT
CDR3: CASSYSKGLANTEAFF

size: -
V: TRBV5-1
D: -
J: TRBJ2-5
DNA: TGCGCCAGCAGCTTCGAGTACCAAGAGACCCAGTACTTC
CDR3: CASSFEYQETQYF

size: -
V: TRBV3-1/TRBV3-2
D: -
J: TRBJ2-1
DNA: TGTGCCAGCAGCCAAGATAACTGCGGGATTTACAATGAGCAGTTCTTC
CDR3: CASSQDNCGIYNEQFF

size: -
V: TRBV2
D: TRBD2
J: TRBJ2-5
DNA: TGTGCCAGCACCCGTCTGGGCGGGAGTTTCGGTGAGACCCAGTACTTC
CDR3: CASTRLGGSFGETQYF

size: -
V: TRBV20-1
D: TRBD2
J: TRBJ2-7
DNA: TGCAGTGCTAGTCCGCTTGGGGGGGGAGACCTCTACGAGCAGTACTTC
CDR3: CSASPLGGGDLYEQYF

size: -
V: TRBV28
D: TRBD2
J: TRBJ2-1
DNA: TGTGCCAGCAGTTCCGGGACTAGCTATGAGCAGTTCTTC
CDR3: CASSSGTSYEQFF

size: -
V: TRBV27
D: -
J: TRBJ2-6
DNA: TGTGCCAGCAGTTTCAAAGTCCAGACAGGGAGGACTGGGGCCAACGTCCTGACTTTC
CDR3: CASSFKVQTGRTGANVLTF

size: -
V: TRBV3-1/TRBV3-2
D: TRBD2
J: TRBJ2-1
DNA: TGTGCCAGCAGCCAAGAATTGGGTGGGGGGGTAGTCGATGAGCAGTTCTTC
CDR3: CASSQELGGGVVDEQFF

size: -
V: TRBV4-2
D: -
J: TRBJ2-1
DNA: TGTGCCAGCAGCCAAGATCCCTCAGGACTCCTTAATGAGCAGTTCTTC
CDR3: CASSQDPSGLLNEQFF

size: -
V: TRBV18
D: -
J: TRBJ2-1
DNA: TGTGCCAGCTCACCCACGGGCTCCTACAATGAGCAGTTCTTC
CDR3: CASSPTGSYNEQFF

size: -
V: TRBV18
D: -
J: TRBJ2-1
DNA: TGTGCCAGCGAGGGAGGGACATTGTACAATGAGCAGTTCTTC
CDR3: CASEGGTLYNEQFF

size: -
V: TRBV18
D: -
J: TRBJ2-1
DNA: TGTGCCAGCTCACCTGCGGGGCCTTTCGCCTACAATGAGCAGTTCTTC
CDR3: CASSPAGPFAYNEQFF

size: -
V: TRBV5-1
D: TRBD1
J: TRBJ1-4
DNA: TGCGCCAGCAGCAGGGGCCTACGGGACAGGGTAATTATTGAGGAAAAACTGTTTTTT
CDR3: CASSRGLRDRVIIEEKLFF

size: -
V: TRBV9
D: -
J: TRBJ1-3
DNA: TGTGCCAGCAGCCTATCCACGCGGGAAGGAAACACCATATATTTT
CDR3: CASSLSTREGNTIYF

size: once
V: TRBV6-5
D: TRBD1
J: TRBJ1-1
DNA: TGTGCCAGCAGAGCCGGGACAGTGAACACTGAAGCTTTCTTT
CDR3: CASRAGTVNTEAFF

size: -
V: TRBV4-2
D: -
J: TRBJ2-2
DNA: TGTGCCAGCAGCCAAGAAGGCAGGGTGGGCACCGGGGAGCTGTTTTTT
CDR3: CASSQEGRVGTGELFF